The 27 T cell receptor beta chains below come from one sample, sequenced in a study of control samples from healthy donors and cancer patients. Sequenced by immunoSEQ multiplex PCR; TCRdb stores in-frame clones only, minus some. The sample includes tens of thousands of clones, around nine tenths of them seen just once. The specimen sequenced was PBMCs. Receptor source: a man between 45 and 60 years old with head and neck cancer.

The chain joins TRBV29-1 to TRBJ2-1; 11 bases map to TRBD2. The V segment lost 6 bases and the J segment 9 bases; nucleotides outside the gene matches: 10. The CDR3 has 14 residues. Germline V CDR1 and CDR2: SQVTM, ANQGSEA. The CDR3, as DNA: TGCAGCGTACGTAGACTAGCGGGGAGGTCTGAGCAGTTCTTC. Its protein product is CSVRRLAGRSEQFF.

The chain recombines TRBV7-9 with TRBJ2-5, with D perhaps matching TRBD2 (6 bases). Germline V CDR1 and CDR2: SEHNR, FQNEAQ (reference sequence). The V and J ends lost 4 bases and 9 bases respectively, with 24 bases between them. The CDR3 contains 16 residues. For the CDR3, the DNA is TGTGCCAGCAGCTCTCCCCTAGGCGGGGTTTTAGATGCCCAGTACTTC. Protein sequence: CASSSPLGGVLDAQYF.

The chain employs TRBV7-2 and TRBJ1-2; weak D call: TRBD1 (6 bases). The CDR3 extends over 13 amino acids. Trimming cost V 2 bases and J 4 bases, with 8 bases left between them. Germline V gives CDR1 SGHTA, CDR2 FQGNSA. CDR3 sequence reads: CASSLLDSYGYTF. DNA for the CDR3: TGTGCCAGCAGCTTATTGGACAGCTATGGCTACACCTTC.

The CDR3 region is CASVRAALDQPQHF. Here the CDR3 DNA reads TGTGCCAGCGTTAGGGCAGCCTTGGATCAGCCCCAGCATTTT. The V call is TRBV28, the J call TRBJ1-5; D ambiguous. Germline-derived CDR1 and CDR2 are MDHEN and SYDVKM. This CDR3 region has 14 residues. Trimming left V 8 bases short and J 5 bases short, with 16 bases between.

The chain employs TRBV5-5 and TRBJ2-3; D call uncertain. V dropped 4 bases and J dropped 5 bases, with 11 bases sitting between them. The length of the CDR3 is 13 residues. Germline assignment: CDR1 SGHKS and CDR2 YYEKEE (reference sequence). The CDR3: CASSGLPGDTQYF. CDR3 sequence (DNA): TGTGCCAGCAGCGGCCTCCCTGGAGATACGCAGTATTTT.

This chain uses TRBV18 with TRBJ1-1; the match to TRBD1 covers 8 bases. The V segment lost 3 bases and the J segment 5 bases; nucleotides outside the gene matches: 11. Germline V gene data show CDR1 as KGHSH and CDR2 as LQKENI. The CDR3 runs 16 residues. Here the CDR3 reads CASSPYTTGGRTEAFF. The CDR3 coding sequence is TGTGCCAGCTCACCCTATACTACAGGGGGTCGGACTGAAGCTTTCTTT.

V and J are TRBV6-2 or TRBV6-3 and TRBJ2-7; no clear D gene. The CDR3 runs 11 residues. V lost 3 bases and J 7 bases, leaving 7 bases between the germline ends. Germline assignment: CDR1 MNHEY and CDR2 SVGEGT. This chain's CDR3 is CASSYRSEQYF. CDR3 bases: TGTGCCAGCAGTTATCGGTCGGAGCAGTACTTC.

The chain uses TRBV5-1 and TRBJ1-2; D uncertain. This CDR3 region has 13 residues. Germline CDR1 and CDR2: SGHRS and YFSETQ. V was cut by 0 bases and J by 1 base, with 4 bases left in between. This CDR3 reads CASSLGNNYGYTF. DNA of the CDR3: TGCGCCAGCAGCTTGGGGAATAACTATGGCTACACCTTC.

The genes are TRBV4-1 and TRBJ2-1; D uncertain. V lost 1 base, J lost 7 bases, and 11 bases lay in between. The CDR3 consists of 14 residues. The V gene's germline CDR1 is MGHRA and CDR2 YSYEKL. The CDR3 DNA sequence: TGCGCCAGCAGCCAAGTGCCTCGACGTAATGAGCAGTTCTTC. Its translation is CASSQVPRRNEQFF.

The chain is built from TRBV4-1 and TRBJ1-4; D gene ambiguous. With 1 base removed from V and 4 bases from J, the gap between germline ends came to 13 bases. CDR3 length: 16 amino acids. Germline V gene data show CDR1 as MGHRA and CDR2 as YSYEKL. In nucleotides, the CDR3 is TGCGCCAGCAGCCAAGGCCGTCGCGGAGATAATGAAAAACTGTTTTTT. Translated, it gives CASSQGRRGDNEKLFF.

The chain joins TRBV7-3 to TRBJ2-3; D remains unclear. V was shortened by 5 bases and J by 1 base, with 16 bases between the two germline ends. CDR1 SGHTA and CDR2 FQGTGA come from the germline V gene. The CDR3 loop spans 16 amino acids. Written as DNA, the CDR3 is TGTGCCAGCAGCCTACACGCAGGCGCGGGCACAGATACGCAGTATTTT. As protein: CASSLHAGAGTDTQYF.

The J gene is TRBJ2-1, the V gene TRBV2; TRBD1 aligns across 9 bases. Germline CDR1 SNHLY, CDR2 FYNNEI. This CDR3 has 16 amino acids. With V trimmed by 5 bases and J by 7 bases, 12 bases remained unmatched. CDR3 sequence reads: CASSLRTGEGRNEQFF. The CDR3 region has the DNA TGTGCCAGCAGTCTCAGGACAGGGGAGGGTCGGAATGAGCAGTTCTTC.

The V and J genes are TRBV28 and TRBJ1-6; TRBD1 matches 8 bases. The CDR3 consists of 14 residues. Germline V gene sequence: CDR1 MDHEN, CDR2 SYDVKM. The ends lost 7 bases at V and 9 bases at J; junction bases unmatched: 8. CDR3 residues: CASTSTGGVSPLHF. The CDR3 nucleotides read TGTGCCAGCACCTCAACAGGGGGGGTTTCACCCCTCCACTTT. Full variable domain (remainder filled in from reference TRBV28 and TRBJ1-6): DVKVTQSSRYLVKRTGEKVFLECVQDMDHENMFWYRQDPGLGLRLIYFSYDVKMKEKGDIPEGYSVSREKKERFSLILESASTNQTSMYLCASTSTGGVSPLHFGNGTRLTVT.

The V gene is TRBV7-2, the J gene TRBJ2-7; D call uncertain. The CDR3 covers 13 residues. CDR1 is SGHTA and CDR2 is FQGNSA in the germline V gene. Trimming shortened V by 0 bases and J by 3 bases, and 6 bases separated the two germline ends. Written as DNA, the CDR3 is TGTGCCAGCAGCTTAGCAGCGAGCTACGAGCAGTACTTC. Translating it yields CASSLAASYEQYF.

CDR3: CASSPAQGRNSPLHF. The CDR3 DNA reads as TGTGCCAGCTCACCCGCACAGGGTCGGAATTCACCCCTCCACTTT. The chain combines TRBV18 with TRBJ1-6; the D gene is possibly TRBD1 (6 bases). CDR1 and CDR2 (germline): KGHSH, LQKENI. CDR3 length: 15 amino acids. Trimming took off 3 bases at V and 7 bases at J, with 13 bases between the two ends.

V and J are TRBV6-4 and TRBJ2-2; 8 nucleotides agree with TRBD1. Germline loops: CDR1 MRHNA, CDR2 SNTAGT. V lost 4 bases, J lost 3 bases, and 1 base stayed unmatched. CDR3 length: 14 residues. CDR3 region: CASSAGGDTGELFF. The CDR3 region has the DNA TGTGCCAGCAGTGCAGGGGGCGACACCGGGGAGCTGTTTTTT.

J is TRBJ2-1 and V is TRBV7-6, with TRBD2 identical over 8 bases. CDR1 is SGHVS and CDR2 is FNYEAQ in the germline V gene. The CDR3 is 18 residues long. Losses at the gene ends were 1 base for V and 9 bases for J; bases not matched to a gene: 17. CDR3 sequence: CASSLGYTSGRLQGEQFF. The CDR3 DNA reads TGTGCCAGCAGCTTAGGCTATACTAGCGGAAGATTACAGGGTGAGCAGTTCTTC.

This chain connects TRBV7-2 to TRBJ2-5; possible D gene TRBD2, 6 bases. Germline values: CDR1 SGHTA, CDR2 FQGNSA. V lost 0 bases to trimming and J lost 1 base, with 18 bases between them. The CDR3 has 18 residues. CDR3 amino acids: CASSLARFGRGLQETQYF. For the CDR3, the DNA is TGTGCCAGCAGCTTAGCGCGATTCGGGCGGGGCCTCCAAGAGACCCAGTACTTC.

The J gene is TRBJ1-1, the V gene TRBV5-1; TRBD1 matches 9 bases. From germline, CDR1 is SGHRS and CDR2 YFSETQ. The V and J ends lost 4 bases and 3 bases, in that order; junction bases with no gene match: 4. The CDR3 contains 14 residues. CDR3 sequence: CASSPGQGDTEAFF. The DNA of the CDR3 is TGCGCCAGCAGCCCGGGACAGGGTGACACTGAAGCTTTCTTT.

Concerning this clone itself: Other DNA sequences of this sample code for an identical CDR3. The gene calls are TRBV19 and TRBJ2-2; D possibly matches TRBD1 or TRBD2 (6 bases each). The CDR3 totals 11 residues. CDR1 LNHDA and CDR2 SQIVND come from the germline V gene (reference sequence). V lost 6 bases, J lost 9 bases, and 8 bases lay in between. The CDR3 coding sequence is TGTGCCAGTAGCCGGGGGCGGGAGCTGTTTTTT. Its protein product is CASSRGRELFF.

The chain recombines TRBV21-1 with TRBJ2-7; TRBD2 is the table's D call, not checked against the DNA. TRBV21-1 is a documented pseudogene. The CDR3 totals 15 residues. The CDR3 sequence is CASSSPGGDRYEQYF. As DNA, the CDR3 is TGTGCCAGCAGCTCACCGGGGGGGGACAGATACGAGCAGTACTTC.

The V and J genes are TRBV9 and TRBJ1-3, with D possibly matching TRBD1 (6 bases). V lost 0 bases and J 2 bases, leaving 9 bases between the germline ends. The CDR3 sequence is 15 residues long. Germline V gene data show CDR1 as SGDLS and CDR2 as YYNGEE. In DNA, the CDR3 is TGTGCCAGCAGCGTAGGGAGGGGGACTGGAAACACCATATATTTT. Translation: CASSVGRGTGNTIYF.

This chain joins TRBV4-3 and TRBJ2-1, with 7 nucleotides matching TRBD1. Germline lookup yields CDR1 LGHNA and CDR2 YSLEER. This CDR3 spans 15 amino acids. Trimming took 2 bases from V and 2 from J; bases not matched to a gene: 3. The DNA for the CDR3 is TGCGCCAGCAGCCAATACAGGGGACCCTACAATGAGCAGTTCTTC. Its translation is CASSQYRGPYNEQFF.

The CDR3 sequence: CASSSLPPLVHNEQFF. The CDR3 nucleotides are TGTGCCAGCAGCTCGCTCCCTCCGCTCGTCCATAACGAGCAGTTCTTC. The chain couples TRBV7-3 to TRBJ2-1, with unresolved D. CDR1 is SGHTA, CDR2 FQGTGA, per germline. This CDR3 comprises 16 residues. Trimming took 4 bases from V and 10 from J, leaving 23 bases between them.

The J gene is TRBJ2-2, the V gene TRBV10-3; TRBD2 aligns across 11 bases. CDR3 length: 17 residues. V gave up 4 bases and J gave up 1 base; unmatched junction bases: 5. From germline, CDR1 is ENHRY and CDR2 SYGVKD. The CDR3 coding sequence is TGTGCCATCAGTGCGGGTAGCGGGAGGGAGAACACCGGGGAGCTGTTTTTT. Its protein product is CAISAGSGRENTGELFF.

The rearrangement links TRBV5-6 to TRBJ2-5; a weak D match, TRBD2 (6 bases). The CDR3 has 11 amino acids. From germline, CDR1 is SGHDT and CDR2 YYEEEE. Trimming shortened V by 4 bases and J by 10 bases, and 11 bases separated the two germline ends. The CDR3 region is CASSALAVQYF. Here the CDR3 DNA reads TGTGCCAGCAGCGCCTTAGCGGTCCAGTACTTC.

The chain couples TRBV6-5 to TRBJ1-2; TRBD1 agrees at 8 bases. CDR3 size: 14 residues. The ends lost 6 bases at V and 4 bases at J; junction bases unmatched: 7. Germline values: CDR1 MNHEY, CDR2 SVGAGI. The CDR3 sequence is CASRSRQGSYGYTF. The CDR3 DNA sequence: TGTGCCAGCAGATCGAGACAGGGGTCCTATGGCTACACCTTC.